This T cell receptor (beta chain) was recovered during a study of blood T cell repertoires in COVID-19 (dated by TCRdb to 2020 to 2021). Study-level background: Collaborator samples came from the United States, Italy and Spain and covered acute and convalescent phases of COVID-19. A freely available public database, intended as a resource for researchers studying the immune response to SARS-CoV-2, is where the repertoires were released. The samples were drawn from the first 160 participants of the ongoing ImmuneRACE study and from under 1,500 subjects provided by 6 global collaborators. The dataset comprised deeply sampled blood TCRbeta repertoires from subjects exposed to, actively infected with, or recovered from COVID-19. A de-identified subject ID, COVID-19 status, age in years and sex were almost always included in the sample metadata. The material from the prospective study consisted of cDNA or gDNA derived from T cells, B-cell-depleted T cells, or PBMCs. HLA class I and class II types, where available, came from metadata supplied by the sample provider rather than from assay-based typing.

TCRbeta CDR3 regions were amplified from genomic DNA by means of the immunoSEQ Assay, a bias-controlled multiplex PCR. Per the original workflow: The number of nucleated cells in each sample was estimated by amplification of reference gene primers within the assay. To quantify the absolute abundance of each unique TCRbeta CDR3 rearrangement, sequence reads were collapsed and filtered. Productive Simpson clonality was computed per sample as the square root of Simpson's diversity index over productive rearrangements. In TCRdb, the immuneACCESS table is reduced to in-frame sequences with V and J assigned. These tables do not hold every clone; where another copy was compared, an unresolved V gene accounts for under half, and the others remain unexplained. V, J and clone size are taken as reported in that table, and D and trimming were inferred from the DNA itself. The sample data list about 200,000 clones, and around four fifths of these were observed just once. 0.9% to 0.95% of the sample is held by the ten biggest clonotypes.

Broader findings and caveats from the paper: The quantity of clinical and demographic metadata differed by source and by participant and was supplied without curation.

Inclusive of the bounding cysteine and phenylalanine, the CDR3 is 14 residues long. Only the CDR3 part of the read is kept: 42 bases, read in frame from the first base. The germline V gene (reference sequence) sets CDR1 to LNHDA and CDR2 to SQIVND. V ends up 5 bases short and J 9 bases short, with an unmatched junction base count of 8. With regard to this clone: Its antigen remains undetermined. The input lacks base qualities; no much larger clone sits a single base away.

One collaborating source in Seattle enrolled patients while the patients were actively infected and followed the patients over time throughout the course of disease. Collaborating institutions collected whole blood in K2EDTA tubes following their own protocols. For TCRbeta analysis, collaborator samples were shipped as frozen whole blood, as isolated PBMCs, or as DNA extracted from either sample type. This receptor was identified in a man aged 55 to 70 with COVID-19, enrolled during active disease. The sample consisted of peripheral blood. This sequence uses TRBV19 and TRBJ2-1, with 9 junctional bases fitting TRBD1. The CDR3 in this case is CASSPRAGQGEQFF. The nucleotide sequence is TGTGCCAGTAGTCCCCGAGCGGGACAGGGTGAGCAGTTCTTC.